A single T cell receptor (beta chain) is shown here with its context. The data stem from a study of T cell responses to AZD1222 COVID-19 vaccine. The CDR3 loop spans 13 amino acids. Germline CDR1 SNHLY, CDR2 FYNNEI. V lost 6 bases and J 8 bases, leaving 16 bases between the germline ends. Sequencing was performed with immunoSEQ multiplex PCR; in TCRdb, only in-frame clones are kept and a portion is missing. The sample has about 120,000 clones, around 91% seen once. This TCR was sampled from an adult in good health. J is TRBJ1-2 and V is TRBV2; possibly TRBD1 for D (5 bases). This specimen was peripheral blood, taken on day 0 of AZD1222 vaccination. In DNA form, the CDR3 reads TGTGCCAGCAGAGACCGGGGGGGAGAGGGCTACACCTTC. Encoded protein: CASRDRGGEGYTF.